This is a list of T cell receptor beta chains from one sample in a study of cytomegalovirus exposure and HLA in healthy donors. Repertoires were generated with immunoSEQ multiplex PCR, while TCRdb's copy carries only in-frame clones and drops some. The repertoire has fewer than 140,000 clones, 80% to 90% of them found once; the top ten carry under 2%. Sequenced input: PBMCs. All receptors come from a man in his forties or fifties in good health and CMV-seronegative. The CDR3 runs from the conserved cysteine through the conserved F or W. A D gene is named only where the DNA matches it firmly. For some rows the clone size is stated as once, few or many, or as a class when expanded; others skip it.

V: TRBV15
size: -
D: -
J: TRBJ2-3
CDR3: CATSPLTREDTQYF
DNA: TGTGCCACCAGCCCTTTAACTAGGGAAGATACGCAGTATTTT

V: TRBV29-1
size: -
D: TRBD2
J: TRBJ2-3
CDR3: CSLSGGGTDTQYF
DNA: TGCAGCCTTAGCGGGGGGGGCACAGATACGCAGTATTTT

V: TRBV7-9
size: once
D: -
J: TRBJ1-1
CDR3: CASSLVPRNTEAFF
DNA: TGTGCCAGCAGCTTAGTGCCCAGAAACACTGAAGCTTTCTTT

V: TRBV30
size: -
D: TRBD1
J: TRBJ1-1
CDR3: CAWSRTTGGTEAFF
DNA: TGTGCCTGGAGTCGTACTACAGGGGGCACTGAAGCTTTCTTT

V: TRBV28
size: -
D: TRBD1
J: TRBJ1-5
CDR3: CASVDRGDQPQHF
DNA: TGTGCCAGCGTTGACAGGGGCGATCAGCCCCAGCATTTT

V: TRBV30
size: once
D: -
J: TRBJ2-7
CDR3: CAWSVSPSSYEQYF
DNA: TGTGCCTGGAGTGTAAGCCCTTCCTCCTACGAGCAGTACTTC

V: TRBV5-1
size: -
D: -
J: TRBJ2-2
CDR3: CASSQGSFTGELFF
DNA: TGCGCCAGCAGCCAGGGGTCCTTCACCGGGGAGCTGTTTTTT

V: TRBV5-4
size: once
D: TRBD2
J: TRBJ2-3
CDR3: CASSPKAGGLSTDTQYF
DNA: TGTGCCAGCAGCCCAAAAGCGGGGGGCCTTAGCACAGATACGCAGTATTTT

V: TRBV7-9
size: -
D: -
J: TRBJ1-3
CDR3: CASWGDSGNTIYF
DNA: TGTGCCAGCTGGGGGGACTCTGGAAACACCATATATTTT

V: TRBV7-2
size: -
D: -
J: TRBJ2-1
CDR3: CASSFTPGGGEQFF
DNA: TGTGCCAGCAGCTTCACCCCTGGGGGCGGAGAGCAGTTCTTC

V: TRBV7-9
size: -
D: -
J: TRBJ2-3
CDR3: CASSYNSPDTQYF
DNA: TGTGCCAGCAGCTATAACTCCCCAGATACGCAGTATTTT

V: TRBV20-1
size: -
D: -
J: TRBJ1-2
CDR3: CSALLRSGYTF
DNA: TGCAGTGCTCTGCTTCGGAGTGGCTACACCTTC

V: TRBV25-1
size: few
D: -
J: TRBJ1-1
CDR3: CASRGGWMNTEAFF
DNA: TGTGCCAGCAGAGGGGGATGGATGAACACTGAAGCTTTCTTT

V: TRBV6-1
size: -
D: TRBD2
J: TRBJ2-3
CDR3: CASRPRGGSGTQYF
DNA: TGTGCCAGCAGGCCCCGGGGGGGTAGCGGTACGCAGTATTTT

V: TRBV4-1
size: -
D: -
J: TRBJ2-2
CDR3: CASSQSQGPGELFF
DNA: TGCGCCAGCAGCCAGTCTCAGGGTCCCGGGGAGCTGTTTTTT

V: TRBV28
size: -
D: -
J: TRBJ1-3
CDR3: CASSLGAAGNTIYF
DNA: TGTGCCAGCAGTTTGGGGGCTGCTGGAAACACCATATATTTT

V: TRBV5-1
size: -
D: TRBD1
J: TRBJ1-2
CDR3: CASSLEQGAWSGYTF
DNA: TGCGCCAGCAGCTTGGAACAGGGGGCTTGGTCTGGCTACACCTTC